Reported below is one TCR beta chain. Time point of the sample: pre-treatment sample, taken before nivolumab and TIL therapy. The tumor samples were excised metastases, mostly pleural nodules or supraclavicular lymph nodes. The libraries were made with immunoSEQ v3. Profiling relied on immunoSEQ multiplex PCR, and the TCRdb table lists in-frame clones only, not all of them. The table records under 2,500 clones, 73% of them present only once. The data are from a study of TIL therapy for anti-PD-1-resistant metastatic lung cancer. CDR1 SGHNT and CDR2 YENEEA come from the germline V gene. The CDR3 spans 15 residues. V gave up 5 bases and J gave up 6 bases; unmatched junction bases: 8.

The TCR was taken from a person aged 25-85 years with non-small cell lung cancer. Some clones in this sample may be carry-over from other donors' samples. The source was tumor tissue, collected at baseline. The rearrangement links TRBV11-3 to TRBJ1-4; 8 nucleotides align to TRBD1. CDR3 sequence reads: CASSHGQGLDEKLFF. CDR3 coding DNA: TGTGCCAGCAGCCATGGACAGGGTCTCGATGAAAAACTGTTTTTT.